These 28 T cell receptor beta chains were sequenced from one sample in a study of CD4 T cells in relation to SARS-CoV-2 and coronaviruses. Unexposed donor CD4+ T cells date from about 2010-2018, before the COVID-19 pandemic. The cells were cultured for about ten days before CD4+ T cells were isolated. Data came from immunoSEQ multiplex PCR; TCRdb stores just in-frame clones and leaves some out. The repertoire holds some 21,000 clones, with around 80% as singletons. No antigens are known for them. Sequencing used CD4+ T cells from PBMCs, cultured in vitro. The source is a human donor in good health.

J is TRBJ2-3 and V is TRBV9; perhaps TRBD2 as D (6 bases). This CDR3 contains 13 residues. V shed 4 bases and J shed 7 bases, with 13 bases lying between them. The germline gives CDR1 SGDLS, CDR2 YYNGEE. CDR3 protein: CASSRDGGYTQYF. As DNA, the CDR3 is TGTGCCAGCAGCCGTGACGGAGGGTATACGCAGTATTTT.

This chain links TRBV5-5 with TRBJ1-1; D not resolved. This CDR3 has 13 residues. The V end was cut by 4 bases, the J end by 0 bases, with 7 bases between. Germline V gene sequence: CDR1 SGHKS, CDR2 YYEKEE (reference sequence). The CDR3 bases are TGTGCCAGCAGCCAAATCCTGAACACTGAAGCTTTCTTT. As protein: CASSQILNTEAFF.

V and J are TRBV20-1 and TRBJ2-5; the D gene is possibly TRBD1 (5 bases). The CDR3 is made up of 11 amino acids. Germline lookup yields CDR1 DFQATT and CDR2 SNEGSKA (reference sequence). Trimming shortened V by 3 bases and J by 3 bases, and 5 bases separated the two germline ends. CDR3 loop: CSASREETQYF. The CDR3 nucleotides are TGCAGTGCTAGCAGGGAAGAGACCCAGTACTTC.

This clone was detected a few times. V is TRBV18 and J is TRBJ2-5, with D tentatively TRBD2 (5 bases). This CDR3 contains 15 residues. Germline V gene lookup returns CDR1 KGHSH and CDR2 LQKENI. V gave up 1 base and J gave up 1 base, with 10 bases separating them. The CDR3 is CASSPRAGGQETQYF. The CDR3 DNA sequence: TGTGCCAGCTCACCACGGGCCGGAGGCCAAGAGACCCAGTACTTC.

The chain links TRBV3-1 (or the pseudogene TRBV3-2) to TRBJ2-7; the D gene is possibly TRBD2 (5 bases). Germline values: CDR1 LGHDT, CDR2 YNNKEL (reference sequence). With 6 bases removed from V and 7 bases from J, the gap between germline ends came to 16 bases. This CDR3 has 13 residues. The CDR3 region is CASRPGPSGEQYF. As DNA, the CDR3 is TGTGCCAGCAGGCCTGGTCCCTCGGGGGAGCAGTACTTC.

The chain employs TRBV2 and TRBJ2-7; D assignment may be TRBD1 or TRBD2 (6 bases each). V gave up 5 bases and J gave up 3 bases, with 14 bases separating them. This CDR3 has 14 amino acids. Germline loops: CDR1 SNHLY, CDR2 FYNNEI. This CDR3 reads CASSPRGEIYEQYF. CDR3 DNA sequence: TGTGCCAGCAGTCCTAGGGGGGAGATCTACGAGCAGTACTTC.

This chain uses TRBV7-3 with TRBJ2-2; 12 nucleotides match TRBD2. The CDR3 consists of 16 residues. The V and J ends lost 2 bases and 4 bases, in that order; junction bases with no gene match: 2. The germline V gene has CDR1 SGHTA and CDR2 FQGTGA. CDR3: CASSLWGLAGTGELFF. The DNA of the CDR3 is TGTGCCAGCAGCTTATGGGGACTAGCGGGCACCGGGGAGCTGTTTTTT.

The chain links TRBV6-5 to TRBJ1-5; the match to TRBD1 covers 12 bases. The ends lost 4 bases at V and 1 base at J; junction bases unmatched: 2. Germline-derived CDR1 and CDR2 are MNHEY and SVGAGI. The CDR3 spans 16 residues. CDR3 protein: CASSSGTGGSNQPQHF. The CDR3, as DNA: TGTGCCAGCAGTTCCGGGACAGGGGGCAGCAATCAGCCCCAGCATTTT.

This sequence joins TRBV12-5 and TRBJ1-1; D is ambiguous. With 0 bases removed from V and 1 base from J, the gap between germline ends came to 9 bases. The CDR3 contains 15 residues. Germline lookup yields CDR1 LGHNT and CDR2 FRNRAP. This chain's CDR3 is CASGLVIWGNTEAFF. DNA for the CDR3: TGTGCTAGTGGTTTGGTAATTTGGGGGAACACTGAAGCTTTCTTT. Drawing the rest from reference TRBV12-5 and TRBJ1-1, the complete variable domain is DARVTQTPRHKVTEMGQEVTMRCQPILGHNTVFWYRQTMMQGLELLAYFRNRAPLDDSGMPKDRFSAEMPDATLATLKIQPSEPRDSAVYFCASGLVIWGNTEAFFGQGTRLTVV.

The V gene is TRBV7-2, the J gene TRBJ2-1; 11 bases align to TRBD2. The CDR3 has 16 amino acids. J was trimmed by 4 bases and V by 5 bases; bases with no gene match: 7. The germline V gene encodes CDR1 SGHTA and CDR2 FQGNSA. CDR3 protein: CASSQTSGRSYNEQFF. CDR3 sequence (DNA): TGTGCCAGCAGCCAAACTAGCGGGAGATCTTACAATGAGCAGTTCTTC.

V is TRBV15 and J is TRBJ2-2; the D is unclear. The CDR3 runs 13 residues. The V gene lost 0 bases and the J gene lost 6 bases, with 5 bases spanning the gap. Germline loops: CDR1 LNHNV, CDR2 YYDKDF (reference sequence). As DNA, the CDR3 is TGTGCCACCAGCAGAGATCTAGCCGGGGAGCTGTTTTTT. This sequence encodes CATSRDLAGELFF.

The J gene is TRBJ2-3, the V gene TRBV7-3; TRBD1 matches at 8 bases. With V trimmed by 6 bases and J by 4 bases, 9 bases remained unmatched. The CDR3 extends over 15 amino acids. CDR1 and CDR2 from the germline V gene are SGHTA and FQGTGA. This CDR3 reads CASSFLGQGADTQYF. As DNA, the CDR3 is TGTGCCAGCAGTTTTCTCGGACAGGGAGCAGATACGCAGTATTTT.

This chain connects TRBV6-1 to TRBJ1-5; 10 nucleotides agree with TRBD1. The V gene end was trimmed by 4 bases and the J gene end by 4 bases; junction bases not matched to a gene: 7. CDR3 size: 16 residues. Germline-derived CDR1 and CDR2 are MNHNS and SASEGT. The CDR3 DNA reads as TGTGCCAGCAGTGGACCCGGGACAGGGGTAAATCAGCCCCAGCATTTT. This translates into CASSGPGTGVNQPQHF.

This clone has only a few counts. The chain combines TRBV5-1 with TRBJ1-3, with D unresolved. V dropped 0 bases and J dropped 1 base, with 11 bases sitting between them. CDR3 size: 16 residues. The germline CDR1 and CDR2 sequences are SGHRS and YFSETQ. The CDR3 protein is CASSLGARPSGNTIYF. The DNA for the CDR3 is TGCGCCAGCAGCTTGGGAGCGAGGCCGTCTGGAAACACCATATATTTT.

Only a few counts were recorded for this clone. The chain has TRBV5-1 and TRBJ2-2; D uncertain. The germline V gene encodes CDR1 SGHRS and CDR2 YFSETQ. The ends were cut back, 2 bases at V and 5 bases at J, with 13 bases in the middle. CDR3 length equals 15 residues. CDR3 in DNA: TGCGCCAGCAGCTTTGGCGGAAGGGATACCGGGGAGCTGTTTTTT. Translating gives CASSFGGRDTGELFF.

V usage is TRBV19 and J usage is TRBJ2-2; D unclear. Trimming pared 3 bases from V and 0 bases from J, leaving 11 bases between. Germline V gene data show CDR1 as LNHDA and CDR2 as SQIVND (reference sequence). There are 16 residues in the CDR3. CDR3 sequence (DNA): TGTGCCAGTAGTATGAACACGATACCGAACACCGGGGAGCTGTTTTTT. Translated: CASSMNTIPNTGELFF.

CDR3 residues: CASSDQTGPPQPQHF. For the CDR3, the DNA is TGTGCCAGCAGCGACCAGACAGGCCCGCCCCAGCCCCAGCATTTT. The chain recombines TRBV7-3 with TRBJ1-5, with D perhaps TRBD1 (6 bases). Germline V gives CDR1 SGHTA, CDR2 FQGTGA. The CDR3 has 15 residues. Between the trimmed V and J ends, which lost 5 bases and 7 bases, there was a span of 18 bases. The full variable domain, rest sourced from reference TRBV7-3 and TRBJ1-5, is GAGVSQTPSNKVTEKGKYVELRCDPISGHTALYWYRQSLGQGPEFLIYFQGTGAADDSGLPNDRFFAVRPEGSVSTLKIQRTERGDSAVYLCASSDQTGPPQPQHFGDGTRLSIL.

This clone was counted only a few times. The chain combines TRBV4-2 with TRBJ2-1; D not certain. V dropped 0 bases and J dropped 7 bases, with 7 bases sitting between them. This CDR3 has 13 amino acids. Germline loops: CDR1 LGHNA, CDR2 YNFKEQ. The CDR3 sequence: CASSQDFPNEQFF. The CDR3, as DNA: TGTGCCAGCAGCCAAGATTTCCCGAATGAGCAGTTCTTC.

The chain recombines TRBV3-1 (or the pseudogene TRBV3-2) with TRBJ2-5; D might be TRBD1 or TRBD2, each matching 6 bases. Germline CDR1 reads LGHDT; CDR2 reads YNNKEL (reference sequence). Trimming removed 10 bases from V and 5 bases from J, with 20 bases in between. The CDR3 totals 14 residues. CDR3 residues: CATARGLVKETQYF. CDR3 nucleotide sequence: TGTGCCACCGCCCGGGGGCTTGTTAAGGAGACCCAGTACTTC.

This sequence joins TRBV7-8 and TRBJ2-7; no firm D call. V gave up 2 bases and J gave up 0 bases, with 11 bases separating them. CDR3 length equals 15 residues. Germline V lookup: CDR1 SGHVS, CDR2 FQNEAQ. The CDR3 sequence is CASSLMALSSYEQYF. In DNA form, the CDR3 reads TGTGCCAGCAGCTTAATGGCGCTCAGCTCCTACGAGCAGTACTTC.

The chain couples TRBV6-5 to TRBJ2-3; D unresolved. The germline gives CDR1 MNHEY, CDR2 SVGAGI. V lost 5 bases, J lost 1 base, and 7 bases lay in between. The CDR3 loop spans 13 amino acids. The CDR3 sequence is CASSMAGTDTQYF. The CDR3 region has the DNA TGTGCCAGCAGTATGGCCGGCACAGATACGCAGTATTTT.

The rearrangement links TRBV9 to TRBJ2-1; 9 nucleotides align to TRBD1. The CDR3 contains 16 residues. Germline V gene lookup returns CDR1 SGDLS and CDR2 YYNGEE. V lost 0 bases to trimming and J lost 7 bases; unmatched junction nucleotides: 8. DNA of the CDR3: TGTGCCAGCAGCGTAGTCCCCCTGGGACAGGGAAATGAGCAGTTCTTC. Translating it yields CASSVVPLGQGNEQFF. Supplemented by reference TRBV9 and TRBJ2-1, the full variable domain reads DSGVTQTPKHLITATGQRVTLRCSPRSGDLSVYWYQQSLDQGLQFLIQYYNGEERAKGNILERFSAQQFPDLHSELNLSSLELGDSALYFCASSVVPLGQGNEQFFGPGTRLTVL.

J is TRBJ2-2 and V is TRBV6-5; D remains ambiguous. The CDR3 loop spans 13 amino acids. Germline-derived CDR1 and CDR2 are MNHEY and SVGAGI. The V gene lost 1 base and the J gene lost 7 bases, with 7 bases spanning the gap. The CDR3 region is CASSYLSGGELFF. The CDR3, as DNA: TGTGCCAGCAGTTACTTATCTGGCGGGGAGCTGTTTTTT.

The rearrangement joins TRBV7-2 to TRBJ1-1, with D perhaps TRBD1 (5 bases). This CDR3 comprises 14 residues. The germline V gene has CDR1 SGHTA and CDR2 FQGNSA. Trimming left V 6 bases short and J 1 base short, with 12 bases between. The CDR3 DNA reads TGTGCCAGCAGACCAAGTCAGGGGAACACTGAAGCTTTCTTT. It yields the protein CASRPSQGNTEAFF. The whole variable domain, remainder taken from reference TRBV7-2 and TRBJ1-1, is GAGVSQSPSNKVTEKGKDVELRCDPISGHTALYWYRQSLGQGLEFLIYFQGNSAPDKSGLPSDRFSAERTGGSVSTLTIQRTQQEDSAVYLCASRPSQGNTEAFFGQGTRLTVV.

The V call is TRBV27, the J call TRBJ2-7; 7 nucleotides line up with TRBD1. This CDR3 has 11 amino acids. J lost 10 bases, V lost 6 bases, and 6 bases had no gene match. In germline, CDR1 is MNHEY, CDR2 SMNVEV (reference sequence). This CDR3 is CASRLRQGQYF. The CDR3 DNA follows: TGTGCCAGCAGACTAAGACAGGGACAGTACTTC.

The sample holds a few counts of this clone. The chain couples TRBV19 to TRBJ2-3, with 7 bases that match TRBD2. The J segment lost 2 bases and the V segment lost 7 bases, leaving 12 bases of the junction unmatched. The CDR3 has 16 amino acids. CDR1 LNHDA and CDR2 SQIVND come from the germline V gene (reference sequence). Here the CDR3 reads CASKLQDGRPTDTQYF. The CDR3 bases are TGTGCCAGTAAACTCCAGGACGGGAGGCCCACAGATACGCAGTATTTT.

In this sample, this clone turned up a few times. J is TRBJ1-1 and V is TRBV5-1; 7 bases align to TRBD1. The V segment lost 5 bases and the J segment 0 bases; nucleotides outside the gene matches: 7. Germline CDR1 is SGHRS and CDR2 is YFSETQ. The CDR3 sequence is 15 residues long. The CDR3 nucleotides read TGCGCCAGCAGAGGGGGCGGCGGGATGAACACTGAAGCTTTCTTT. Its translation is CASRGGGGMNTEAFF.

This chain uses TRBV3-1 (or the pseudogene TRBV3-2) with TRBJ2-7; a possible D gene is TRBD1 (5 bases). In germline, CDR1 is LGHDT, CDR2 YNNKEL (reference sequence). V was shortened by 1 base and J by 5 bases, with 12 bases between the two germline ends. The CDR3 is made up of 14 amino acids. The CDR3 reads CASSQGWQGNEQYF. CDR3 coding DNA: TGTGCCAGCAGCCAAGGCTGGCAGGGTAACGAGCAGTACTTC.